This entry features one T cell receptor (beta chain) sequence. The antigen is not known. The record originates from a study of CD8+ T cells in alopecia areata. Overall study results and limits: The study also sequences resident alphabeta T cells of normal skin in scalp samples. More clonal than normal scalp was lesional scalp, particularly alopecia totalis/universalis.

Following extraction, RNA underwent reverse transcription to cDNA, which served as the sequencing template. Profiling relied on immunoSEQ multiplex PCR, and the TCRdb table lists in-frame clones only, not all of them. The sample yields 110,000 to 150,000 clones, approximately 60% seen once. Trimming shortened V by 9 bases and J by 4 bases, and 9 bases separated the two germline ends. CDR1 and CDR2 from the germline V gene are LNHDA and SQIVND (reference sequence). There are 11 residues in the CDR3. Specimen: CD8+ T cells sorted from blood. The V and J genes are TRBV19 and TRBJ1-1; unclear D gene. The source is a human donor in good health. The CDR3 nucleotides read TGTGCCAGCCGGACGGTCACTGAAGCTTTCTTT. This sequence encodes CASRTVTEAFF.